The 32 T cell receptor beta chains given below trace back to one sample, sequenced in a study of blood T cells in healthy people across ages. The second PCR ran about 6 to 11 cycles with a sample-barcoded 5' primer and J-beta primers. TCRdb re-called the 5' RACE reads with MiXCR, one entry per CDR3 protein. The sample carries about 830,000 distinct CDR3 sequences, 62% recorded once. Specimen: blood. Receptors were obtained from a man younger than 45 in good health.

The table lists this clonotype with a few counts. The rearrangement uses TRBV9 and TRBJ1-4; D gene uncertain. The germline CDR1 and CDR2 sequences are SGDLS and YYNGEE. This CDR3 has 14 residues. V was shortened by 1 base and J by 0 bases, with 4 bases between the two germline ends. The DNA for the CDR3 is TGTGCCAGCAGCGTATCCACAACTAATGAAAAACTGTTTTTT. The encoded protein is CASSVSTTNEKLFF.

The chain has TRBV7-9 and TRBJ2-7, with TRBD1 identical over 7 bases. The CDR3 contains 16 residues. Germline assignment: CDR1 SEHNR and CDR2 FQNEAQ (reference sequence). V trimming: 1 base; J trimming: 2 bases; junction bases outside the gene matches: 8. CDR3 in amino acids: CASSLEGGRGTYEQYF. CDR3 sequence (DNA): TGTGCCAGCAGCTTAGAAGGGGGCAGGGGAACCTACGAGCAGTACTTC.

This clonotype was seen only once. This sequence joins TRBV5-5 and TRBJ1-2, with 10 bases that match TRBD1. CDR1 SGHKS and CDR2 YYEKEE come from the germline V gene (reference sequence). The ends lost 4 bases at V and 8 bases at J; junction bases unmatched: 8. CDR3 length: 14 residues. CDR3 in DNA: TGTGCCAGCAGCCCCGGGACAGGGGTTTACGGCTACACCTTC. Translating gives CASSPGTGVYGYTF.

This clonotype appeared a single time. The chain couples TRBV12-3 or TRBV12-4 to TRBJ2-4; 7 nucleotides agree with TRBD1. The CDR3 has 16 residues. Unmatched junction bases numbered 21, after V lost 6 bases and J lost 13 bases. CDR3 sequence (DNA): TGTGCCAGCAGCTCCCCTACAATCCTATCAGGGGGAGAGCAGTACTTC. Amino acids: CASSSPTILSGGEQYF.

This chain connects TRBV10-3 to TRBJ2-3; 8 bases map to TRBD1. Per germline, CDR1 ENHRY and CDR2 SYGVKD. Trimming at V came to 4 bases and at J to 1 base, leaving 7 bases not matched to a gene. CDR3 length: 16 residues. The CDR3 loop reads CAISALGQGGTDTQYF. CDR3 coding DNA: TGTGCCATCAGTGCCCTCGGACAGGGCGGCACAGATACGCAGTATTTT.

The rearrangement joins TRBV9 to TRBJ2-1; D may be TRBD1 or TRBD2 (5 bases each). The CDR3 length is 14 residues. Trimming took 4 bases from V and 7 from J, leaving 15 bases between them. In germline, CDR1 is SGDLS, CDR2 YYNGEE. The CDR3 here is CASSHNTWGNEQFF. CDR3 DNA sequence: TGTGCCAGCAGCCACAACACTTGGGGGAATGAGCAGTTCTTC.

V and J are TRBV7-2 and TRBJ2-6; the D is unclear. The CDR3 loop spans 17 amino acids. Trimming shortened V by 1 base and J by 0 bases, and 10 bases separated the two germline ends. Per germline, CDR1 SGHTA and CDR2 FQGNSA. CDR3 region: CASSLDRRASGANVLTF. CDR3 nucleotide sequence: TGTGCCAGCAGCTTAGACCGACGGGCCTCTGGGGCCAACGTCCTGACTTTC.

To note about this clonotype: This clone may be a read error of a much larger clone one base away. This chain uses TRBV12-3 or TRBV12-4 with TRBJ2-7; perhaps TRBD1 as D (6 bases). CDR3 length equals 13 residues. Trimming took 3 bases from V and 2 from J, leaving 8 bases between them. CDR3 sequence: CASSFRDTYEQYF. The CDR3 bases are TGTGCCAGCAGTTTCCGGGACACCTACGAGCAGTACTTC.

The chain recombines TRBV28 with TRBJ2-5; tentative D call: TRBD2 (6 bases). The CDR3 has 14 residues. V was shortened by 3 bases and J by 5 bases, with 13 bases between the two germline ends. CDR1 is MDHEN and CDR2 is SYDVKM in the germline V gene. The CDR3 DNA reads TGTGCCAGCAGTTTGCCTGGGGGAGGTGAGACCCAGTACTTC. Translation: CASSLPGGGETQYF.

The rearrangement uses TRBV9 and TRBJ2-7, with D maybe TRBD1 (5 bases). Per the germline V gene, CDR1 is SGDLS and CDR2 is YYNGEE. CDR3 length: 14 residues. The V gene lost 3 bases and the J gene lost 4 bases, with 14 bases spanning the gap. Here the CDR3 reads CASSGGREKYEQYF. The DNA for the CDR3 is TGTGCCAGCAGCGGGGGCAGGGAAAAGTACGAGCAGTACTTC.

The genes are TRBV10-3 and TRBJ2-3, with D tentatively TRBD2 (5 bases). Per germline, CDR1 ENHRY and CDR2 SYGVKD. This CDR3 comprises 14 residues. The V gene lost 4 bases and the J gene lost 6 bases, with 14 bases spanning the gap. The CDR3, as DNA: TGTGCCATCAGTGGGCGAGGACTTACTGATACGCAGTATTTT. Translated, it gives CAISGRGLTDTQYF.

The chain carries TRBV19 and TRBJ2-3, with TRBD2 matching over 8 bases. The CDR3 has 13 amino acids. CDR1 is LNHDA, CDR2 SQIVND, per germline (reference sequence). The junction had 11 bases not matched to a gene; V was cut back by 5 bases and J by 13 bases. CDR3 region: CASSVAGTSLKYF. CDR3 DNA: TGTGCCAGTAGTGTCGCCGGGACTAGTCTGAAGTATTTT.

CDR3 residues: CASSLRGLVSSYNSPLHF. CDR3 nucleotides: TGTGCCAGCAGTTTAAGGGGTCTTGTGAGCTCCTATAATTCACCCCTCCACTTT. The rearrangement joins TRBV27 to TRBJ1-6, with D maybe TRBD1 (5 bases). Looked up from germline, CDR1 is MNHEY and CDR2 is SMNVEV (reference sequence). V was pared by 2 bases and J by 0 bases, with 14 bases between. CDR3 length: 18 residues.

This clonotype occurred once. The chain joins TRBV6-2 or TRBV6-3 to TRBJ1-5, with a weak D call TRBD1 (5 bases). From germline, CDR1 is MNHEY and CDR2 SVGEGT. There are 15 residues in the CDR3. Between the trimmed V and J ends, which lost 4 bases and 5 bases, there was a span of 15 bases. In nucleotides, the CDR3 is TGTGCCAGCAGTTTGCTCCAGGGTTGGGATCAGCCCCAGCATTTT. As protein: CASSLLQGWDQPQHF.

This clonotype was counted at least ten times. V usage is TRBV29-1 and J usage is TRBJ1-1; possible D gene TRBD1, 6 bases. Germline CDR1 reads SQVTM; CDR2 reads ANQGSEA. The CDR3 has 13 residues. V lost 1 base and J 5 bases, leaving 11 bases between the germline ends. The CDR3 region is CSVEGTVRTEAFF. CDR3 nucleotides: TGCAGCGTTGAAGGGACAGTTAGGACTGAAGCTTTCTTT.

The V call is TRBV12-3 or TRBV12-4, the J call TRBJ1-4, with 7 bases aligning to TRBD1. The CDR3 has 14 amino acids. The V gene end was trimmed by 4 bases and the J gene end by 8 bases; junction bases not matched to a gene: 7. The CDR3 nucleotides read TGTGCCAGCAGTTCAGTCGGGACAGCAGAAAAACTGTTTTTT. Amino acid sequence: CASSSVGTAEKLFF.

A single count supports this clonotype. The CDR3 loop reads CASSYSGTGGGHGYTF. In DNA form, the CDR3 reads TGTGCCAGCAGTTACTCCGGGACAGGGGGCGGTCATGGCTACACCTTC. V and J are TRBV6-2 or TRBV6-3 and TRBJ1-2, with 12 bases fitting TRBD1. Unmatched junction bases numbered 5, after V lost 0 bases and J lost 6 bases. In germline, CDR1 is MNHEY, CDR2 SVGEGT. The CDR3 consists of 16 residues.

This clonotype was seen a few times. The J gene is TRBJ2-1, the V gene TRBV6-5; no firm D call. The CDR3 spans 16 residues. The ends were cut back, 0 bases at V and 0 bases at J, with 9 bases in the middle. Germline CDR1 MNHEY, CDR2 SVGAGI. The CDR3 reads CASSYSGPSSYNEQFF. The CDR3 DNA is TGTGCCAGCAGTTACTCCGGGCCGAGCTCCTACAATGAGCAGTTCTTC.

A note on this clonotype: With a much larger clone just one base away, this may be a read error. The genes are TRBV10-3 and TRBJ2-7, with a tentative D call TRBD2 (5 bases). The CDR3 is made up of 11 amino acids. The germline CDR1 and CDR2 sequences are ENHRY and SYGVKD. This CDR3 is CATSDYNEQYF. CDR3 DNA: TGTGCCACCAGTGACTACAATGAGCAGTACTTC.

Here the CDR3 reads CAISEPQTRGGWETQYF. CDR3 nucleotide sequence: TGTGCCATCAGTGAGCCCCAGACCAGAGGGGGATGGGAGACCCAGTACTTC. The rearrangement joins TRBV10-3 to TRBJ2-4; the D gene is possibly TRBD1 (6 bases). The DNA end favors TRBJ2-5, so the J call may be wrong. The germline gives CDR1 ENHRY, CDR2 SYGVKD. This CDR3 region has 17 residues.

This clonotype appeared a few times. V usage is TRBV4-2 and J usage is TRBJ2-1; TRBD2 agrees at 10 bases. The junction had 5 bases not matched to a gene; V was cut back by 0 bases and J by 12 bases. The CDR3 runs 14 residues. Germline CDR1 reads LGHNA; CDR2 reads YNFKEQ. The CDR3 region has the DNA TGTGCCAGCAGCCAAGACAAATTAGCGGGGGGGCAGTTCTTC. This sequence encodes CASSQDKLAGGQFF.

The V gene is TRBV2, the J gene TRBJ2-1; TRBD2 matches 13 bases. CDR1 and CDR2 from the germline V gene are SNHLY and FYNNEI. Trimming took 5 bases from V and 5 from J; bases not matched to a gene: 6. The CDR3 is made up of 16 amino acids. The chain's CDR3 is CASSFPGLAGNNEQFF. The CDR3 coding sequence is TGTGCCAGCAGTTTCCCGGGACTAGCGGGAAACAATGAGCAGTTCTTC.

The chain combines TRBV7-2 with TRBJ2-1, with 15 bases matching TRBD2. Trimming at V came to 2 bases and at J to 9 bases, leaving 17 bases not matched to a gene. The length of the CDR3 is 20 residues. CDR1 and CDR2 from the germline V gene are SGHTA and FQGNSA. CDR3 nucleotides: TGTGCCAGCAGCTTAAAAGGACTAGCGGGGGGGCCACAAGTGCGCAGTGAGCAGTTCTTC. It specifies CASSLKGLAGGPQVRSEQFF.

The rearrangement joins TRBV2 to TRBJ1-4; D is possibly TRBD1 (6 bases). CDR1 is SNHLY and CDR2 is FYNNEI in the germline V gene. The CDR3 extends over 14 amino acids. V lost 2 bases to trimming and J lost 4 bases, with 8 bases between them. DNA for the CDR3: TGTGCCAGCAGTGAAACAGGGCGTAATGAAAAACTGTTTTTT. Translating it yields CASSETGRNEKLFF.

The chain carries TRBV9 and TRBJ2-1; TRBD2 might be the D (6 bases). Germline-derived CDR1 and CDR2 are SGDLS and YYNGEE. The V and J ends lost 0 bases and 6 bases respectively, with 19 bases between them. CDR3 length equals 17 residues. CDR3 sequence reads: CASSVVGGRPGPNEQFF. The CDR3 nucleotides read TGTGCCAGCAGCGTAGTTGGGGGGAGACCGGGGCCCAATGAGCAGTTCTTC. The full variable domain, in which reference TRBV9 and TRBJ2-1 provide the parts outside the CDR3, is DSGVTQTPKHLITATGQRVTLRCSPRSGDLSVYWYQQSLDQGLQFLIQYYNGEERAKGNILERFSAQQFPDLHSELNLSSLELGDSALYFCASSVVGGRPGPNEQFFGPGTRLTVL.

This clonotype was seen more than once but under ten times. V is TRBV20-1 and J is TRBJ1-5; TRBD1 is a possible D gene (5 bases). V was trimmed by 1 base and J by 7 bases, leaving 14 bases between them. The CDR3 contains 14 residues. CDR1 and CDR2 (germline): DFQATT, SNEGSKA (reference sequence). For the CDR3, the DNA is TGCAGTGCTAGAGGTGGCCAGGGCCTCCAGCCCCAGCATTTT. Translated, it gives CSARGGQGLQPQHF.

This CDR3 is CASRRADSPNEKLFF. In nucleotides, the CDR3 is TGTGCCAGCCGGCGCGCCGATTCCCCGAATGAAAAACTGTTTTTT. The chain employs TRBV12-3 or TRBV12-4 and TRBJ1-4; D gene unclear. The CDR3 runs 15 residues. The germline V and J ends were trimmed by 8 bases and 5 bases, with 18 bases remaining between them.

The chain links TRBV5-6 to TRBJ1-4; D is undetermined. The V end was cut by 1 base, the J end by 0 bases, with 7 bases between. Germline values: CDR1 SGHDT, CDR2 YYEEEE. This CDR3 is built from 15 residues. CDR3: CASSLSASTNEKLFF. The CDR3 DNA reads as TGTGCCAGCAGCTTGTCGGCTTCAACTAATGAAAAACTGTTTTTT.

The chain combines TRBV2 with TRBJ2-7; TRBD1 matches 8 bases. The DNA end is a closer match to TRBJ2-5, so the J assignment may be wrong. The length of the CDR3 is 17 residues. In germline, CDR1 is SNHLY, CDR2 FYNNEI. The CDR3 nucleotides are TGTGCCAGCAGTGAAGGATGGACAGGGCGGGGTCGAGAGACCCAGTACTTC. Its translation is CASSEGWTGRGRETQYF.

V and J are TRBV6-2 or TRBV6-3 and TRBJ2-1; TRBD2 is a possible D gene (6 bases). Trimming left V 6 bases short and J 1 base short, with 10 bases between. This CDR3 comprises 14 residues. The germline V gene has CDR1 MNHEY and CDR2 SVGEGT. CDR3 residues: CASSRSGSYNEQFF. The CDR3 DNA sequence: TGTGCCAGCAGCCGTAGCGGATCCTACAATGAGCAGTTCTTC.

This chain joins TRBV27 and TRBJ2-1; 10 nucleotides align to TRBD2. Trimming at V came to 2 bases and at J to 9 bases, leaving 7 bases not matched to a gene. The CDR3 length is 15 residues. Germline assignment: CDR1 MNHEY and CDR2 SMNVEV (reference sequence). The CDR3 here is CASSLGAGGQSEQFF. The CDR3 region has the DNA TGTGCCAGCAGTTTAGGAGCGGGGGGGCAAAGTGAGCAGTTCTTC.

V is TRBV20-1 and J is TRBJ2-7; D may be TRBD1 or TRBD2 (7 bases each). The CDR3 sequence is 16 residues long. The germline gives CDR1 DFQATT, CDR2 SNEGSKA (reference sequence). V was clipped by 6 bases and J by 2 bases, with 23 bases between them. The CDR3 loop is CSAGEGATFAAYEQYF. The CDR3, as DNA: TGCAGTGCAGGGGAGGGGGCGACATTTGCTGCCTACGAGCAGTACTTC.